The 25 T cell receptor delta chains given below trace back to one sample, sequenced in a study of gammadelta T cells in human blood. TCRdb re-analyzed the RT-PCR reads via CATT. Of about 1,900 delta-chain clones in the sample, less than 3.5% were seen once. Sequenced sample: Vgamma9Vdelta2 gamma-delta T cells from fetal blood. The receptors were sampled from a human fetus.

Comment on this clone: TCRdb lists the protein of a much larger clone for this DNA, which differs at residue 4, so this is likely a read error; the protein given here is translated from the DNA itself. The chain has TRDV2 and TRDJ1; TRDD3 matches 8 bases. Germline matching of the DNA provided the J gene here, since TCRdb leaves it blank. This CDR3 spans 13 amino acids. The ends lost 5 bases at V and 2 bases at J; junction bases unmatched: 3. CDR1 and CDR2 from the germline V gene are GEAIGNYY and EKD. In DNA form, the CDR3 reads TGTGCCTGTGGCTACTGGGGGACCGATAAACTCATCTTT. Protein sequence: CACGYWGTDKLIF.

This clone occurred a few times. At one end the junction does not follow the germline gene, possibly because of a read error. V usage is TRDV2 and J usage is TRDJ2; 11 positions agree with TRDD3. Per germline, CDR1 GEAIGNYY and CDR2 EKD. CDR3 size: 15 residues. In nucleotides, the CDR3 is TGTGCCTGTGACGTACTGGGGGATATGAAAGCAAAACTCTTCTTT. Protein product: CACDVLGDMKAKLFF.

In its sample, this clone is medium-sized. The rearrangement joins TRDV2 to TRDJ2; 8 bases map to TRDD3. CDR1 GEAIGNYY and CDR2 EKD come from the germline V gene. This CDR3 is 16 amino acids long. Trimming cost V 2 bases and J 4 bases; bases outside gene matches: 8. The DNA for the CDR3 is TGTGCCTGTGACAACTGGGGGTCCCGAGGGACAGCACAACTCTTCTTT. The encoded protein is CACDNWGSRGTAQLFF.

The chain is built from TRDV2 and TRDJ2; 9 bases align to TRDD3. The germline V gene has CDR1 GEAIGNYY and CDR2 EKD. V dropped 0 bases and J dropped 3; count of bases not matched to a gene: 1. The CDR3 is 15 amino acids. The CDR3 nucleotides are TGTGCCTGTGACACCTTGGGGGATATGACAGCACAACTCTTCTTT. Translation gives CACDTLGDMTAQLFF.

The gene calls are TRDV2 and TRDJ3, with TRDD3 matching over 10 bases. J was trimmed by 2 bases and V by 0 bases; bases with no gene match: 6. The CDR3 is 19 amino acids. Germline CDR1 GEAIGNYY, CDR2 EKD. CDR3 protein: CACDTGGYEITWDTRQMFF. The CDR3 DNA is TGTGCCTGTGACACCGGGGGATACGAGATCACCTGGGACACCCGACAGATGTTTTTC.

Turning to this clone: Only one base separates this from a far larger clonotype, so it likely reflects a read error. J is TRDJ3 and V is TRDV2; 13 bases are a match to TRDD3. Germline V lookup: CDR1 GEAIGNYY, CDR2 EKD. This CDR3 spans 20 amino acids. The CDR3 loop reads CACDTVLGDTSSWDNRQMFF. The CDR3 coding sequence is TGTGCCTGTGACACCGTACTGGGGGATACGAGCTCCTGGGACAACCGACAGATGTTTTTC.

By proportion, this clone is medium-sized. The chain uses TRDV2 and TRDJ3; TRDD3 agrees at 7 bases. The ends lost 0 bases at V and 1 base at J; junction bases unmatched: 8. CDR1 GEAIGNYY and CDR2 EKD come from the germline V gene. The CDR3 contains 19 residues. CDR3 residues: CACDTGGILTSWDTRQMFF. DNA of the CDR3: TGTGCCTGTGACACCGGGGGGATTTTGACTTCCTGGGACACCCGACAGATGTTTTTC.

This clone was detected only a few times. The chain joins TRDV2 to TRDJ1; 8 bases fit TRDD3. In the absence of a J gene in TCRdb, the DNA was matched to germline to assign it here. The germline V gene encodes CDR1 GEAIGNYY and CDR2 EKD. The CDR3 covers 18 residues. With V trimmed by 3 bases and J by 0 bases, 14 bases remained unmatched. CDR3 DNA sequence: TGTGCCTGTGACGGACTGGGGGGTACGTCTGAGTACACCGATAAACTCATCTTT. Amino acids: CACDGLGGTSEYTDKLIF.

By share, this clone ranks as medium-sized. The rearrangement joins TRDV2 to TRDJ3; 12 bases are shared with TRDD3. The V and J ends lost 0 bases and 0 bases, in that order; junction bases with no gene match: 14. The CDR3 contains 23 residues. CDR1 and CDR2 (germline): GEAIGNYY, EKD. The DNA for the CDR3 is TGTGCCTGTGACACCGTTTTATCTGGGGGATACGGCAATCGCTCCTGGGACACCCGACAGATGTTTTTC. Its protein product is CACDTVLSGGYGNRSWDTRQMFF.

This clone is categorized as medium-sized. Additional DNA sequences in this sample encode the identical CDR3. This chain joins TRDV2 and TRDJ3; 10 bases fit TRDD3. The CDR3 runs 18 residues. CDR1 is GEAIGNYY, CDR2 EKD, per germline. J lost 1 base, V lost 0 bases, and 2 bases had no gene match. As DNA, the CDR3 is TGTGCCTGTGACACCGCTGGGGGATATTCCTGGGACACCCGACAGATGTTTTTC. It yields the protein CACDTAGGYSWDTRQMFF.

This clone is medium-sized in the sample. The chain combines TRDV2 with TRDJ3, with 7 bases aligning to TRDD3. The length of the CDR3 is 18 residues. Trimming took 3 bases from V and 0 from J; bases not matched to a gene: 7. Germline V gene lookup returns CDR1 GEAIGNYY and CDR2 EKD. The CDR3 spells CACDRLWGSSWDTRQMFF. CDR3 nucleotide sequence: TGTGCCTGTGACCGCCTTTGGGGGAGCTCCTGGGACACCCGACAGATGTTTTTC.

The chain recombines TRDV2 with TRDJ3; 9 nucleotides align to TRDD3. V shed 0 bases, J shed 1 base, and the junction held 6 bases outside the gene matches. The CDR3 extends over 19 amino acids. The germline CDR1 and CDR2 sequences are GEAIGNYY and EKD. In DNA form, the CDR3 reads TGTGCCTGTGACACCGTACTGGGGGACAAATCCTGGGACACCCGACAGATGTTTTTC. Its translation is CACDTVLGDKSWDTRQMFF.

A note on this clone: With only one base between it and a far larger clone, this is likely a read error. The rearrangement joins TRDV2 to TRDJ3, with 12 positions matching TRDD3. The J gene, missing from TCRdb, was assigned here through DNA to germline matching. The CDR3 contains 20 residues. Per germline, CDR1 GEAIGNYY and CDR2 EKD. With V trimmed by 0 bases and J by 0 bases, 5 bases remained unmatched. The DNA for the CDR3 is TGTGCCTGTGACACCGTGCTGGGGGATACGCGCTCCTGGGACACCCGACAGATGTTTTTC. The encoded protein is CACDTVLGDTRSWDTRQMFF.

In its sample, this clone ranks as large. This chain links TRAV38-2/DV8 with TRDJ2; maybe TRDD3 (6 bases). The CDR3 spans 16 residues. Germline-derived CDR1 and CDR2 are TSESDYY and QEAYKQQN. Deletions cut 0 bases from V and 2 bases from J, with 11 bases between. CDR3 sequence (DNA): TGTGCTTATAGGAGCGCCCGTACTGGGTTGACAGCACAACTCTTCTTT. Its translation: CAYRSARTGLTAQLFF.

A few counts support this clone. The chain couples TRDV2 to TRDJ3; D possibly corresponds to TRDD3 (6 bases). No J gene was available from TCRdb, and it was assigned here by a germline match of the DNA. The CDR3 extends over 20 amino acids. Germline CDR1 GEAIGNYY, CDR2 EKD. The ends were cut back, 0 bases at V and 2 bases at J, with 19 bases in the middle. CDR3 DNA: TGTGCCTGTGACACCGGAGGTGGGGGTCCTGGCACCTGGGACACCCGACAGATGTTTTTC. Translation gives CACDTGGGGPGTWDTRQMFF.

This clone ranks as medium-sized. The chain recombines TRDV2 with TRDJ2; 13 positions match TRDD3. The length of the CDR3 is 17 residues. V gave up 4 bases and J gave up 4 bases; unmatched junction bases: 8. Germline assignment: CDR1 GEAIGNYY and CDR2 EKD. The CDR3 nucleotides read TGTGCCTGTGATCCCGTACTGGGGGATACGCAGACAGCACAACTCTTCTTT. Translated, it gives CACDPVLGDTQTAQLFF.

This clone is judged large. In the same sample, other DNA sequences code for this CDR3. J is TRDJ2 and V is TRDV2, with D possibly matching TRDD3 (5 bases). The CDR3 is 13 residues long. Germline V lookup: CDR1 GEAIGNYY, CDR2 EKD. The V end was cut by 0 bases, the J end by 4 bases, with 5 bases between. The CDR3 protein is CACDTWGTAQLFF. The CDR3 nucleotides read TGTGCCTGTGACACCTGGGGGACAGCACAACTCTTCTTT.

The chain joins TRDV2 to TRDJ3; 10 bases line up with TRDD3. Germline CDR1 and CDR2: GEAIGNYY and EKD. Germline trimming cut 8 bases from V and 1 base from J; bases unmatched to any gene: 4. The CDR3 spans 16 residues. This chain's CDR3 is CASVLGDSWDTRQMFF. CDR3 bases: TGTGCCTCCGTACTGGGGGATTCCTGGGACACCCGACAGATGTTTTTC.

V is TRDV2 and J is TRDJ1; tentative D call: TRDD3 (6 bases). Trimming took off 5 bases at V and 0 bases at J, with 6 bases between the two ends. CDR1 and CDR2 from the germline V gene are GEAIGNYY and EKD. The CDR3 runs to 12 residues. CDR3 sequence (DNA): TGTGCCTGTGGGGGATACACCGATAAACTCATCTTT. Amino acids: CACGGYTDKLIF.

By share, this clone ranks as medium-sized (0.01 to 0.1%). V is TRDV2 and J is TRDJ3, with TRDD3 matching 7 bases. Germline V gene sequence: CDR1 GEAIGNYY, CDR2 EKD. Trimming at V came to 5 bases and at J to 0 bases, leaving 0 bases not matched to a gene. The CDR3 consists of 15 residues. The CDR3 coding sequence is TGTGCCTGTGGGGGATACTCCTGGGACACCCGACAGATGTTTTTC. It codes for CACGGYSWDTRQMFF.

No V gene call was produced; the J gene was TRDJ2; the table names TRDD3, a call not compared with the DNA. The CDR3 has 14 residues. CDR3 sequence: CASGGPPLTAQLFF. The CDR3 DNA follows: TGTGCTAGTGGGGGACCTCCTTTGACAGCACAACTCTTCTTT.

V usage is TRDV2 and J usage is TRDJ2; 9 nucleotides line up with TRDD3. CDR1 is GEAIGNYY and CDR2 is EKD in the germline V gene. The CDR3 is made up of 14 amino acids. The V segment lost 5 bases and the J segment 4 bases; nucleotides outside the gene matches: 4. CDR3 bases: TGTGCCTGTGTTGGACTGGGGGAGACAGCACAACTCTTCTTT. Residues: CACVGLGETAQLFF.

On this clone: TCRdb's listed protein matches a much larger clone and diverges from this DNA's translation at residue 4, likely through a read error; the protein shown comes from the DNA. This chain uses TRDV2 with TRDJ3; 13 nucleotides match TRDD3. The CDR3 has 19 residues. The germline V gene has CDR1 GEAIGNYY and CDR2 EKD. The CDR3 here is CACYTLLGDTRWDTRQMFF. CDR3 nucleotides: TGTGCCTGTTACACCCTACTGGGGGATACGCGTTGGGACACCCGACAGATGTTTTTC.

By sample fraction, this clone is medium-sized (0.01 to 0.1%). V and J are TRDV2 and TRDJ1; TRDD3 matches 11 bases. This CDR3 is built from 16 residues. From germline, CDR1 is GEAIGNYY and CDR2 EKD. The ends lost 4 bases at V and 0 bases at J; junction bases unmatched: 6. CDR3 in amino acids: CACEKLGDTYTDKLIF. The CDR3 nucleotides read TGTGCCTGTGAGAAGTTGGGGGATACGTACACCGATAAACTCATCTTT.

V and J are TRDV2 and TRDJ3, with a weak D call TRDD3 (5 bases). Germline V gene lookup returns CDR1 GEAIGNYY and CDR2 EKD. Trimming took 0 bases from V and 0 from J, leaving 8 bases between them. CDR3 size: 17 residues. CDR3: CACDTGWVSWDTRQMFF. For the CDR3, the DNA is TGTGCCTGTGACACCGGCTGGGTCTCCTGGGACACCCGACAGATGTTTTTC.